This T cell receptor beta chain emerged from a study of T cell changes during pregnancy in multiple sclerosis. Sequencing was performed with immunoSEQ multiplex PCR; in TCRdb, only in-frame clones are kept and a portion is missing. The sample records roughly 80,000 clones, under 95% being singletons. V lost 3 bases, J lost 3 bases, and 5 bases stayed unmatched. Germline V gene data show CDR1 as MGHRA and CDR2 as YSYEKL. The CDR3 extends over 15 amino acids. The V and J genes are TRBV4-1 and TRBJ2-1; 7 bases are a match to TRBD2. This receptor was identified in a female donor with multiple sclerosis, enrolled in a pregnancy study. The sample here was peripheral blood, taken before pregnancy. The chain's CDR3 is CASSHRLADYNEQFF. DNA for the CDR3: TGCGCCAGCAGCCATCGTCTAGCGGACTACAATGAGCAGTTCTTC.